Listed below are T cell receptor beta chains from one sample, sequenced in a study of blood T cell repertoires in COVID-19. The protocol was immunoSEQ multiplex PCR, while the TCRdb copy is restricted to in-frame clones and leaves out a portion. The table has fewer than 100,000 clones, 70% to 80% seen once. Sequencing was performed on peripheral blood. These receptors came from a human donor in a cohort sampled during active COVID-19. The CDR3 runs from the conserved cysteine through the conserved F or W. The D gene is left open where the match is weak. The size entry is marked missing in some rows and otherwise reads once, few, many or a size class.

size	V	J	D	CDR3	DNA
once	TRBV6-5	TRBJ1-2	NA	CASTHAAGRWDGYTF	TGTGCCAGCACCCACGCCGCGGGTCGGTGGGATGGCTACACCTTC
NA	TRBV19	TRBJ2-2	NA	CASSIMGGSNTGELFF	TGTGCCAGTAGTATTATGGGAGGCTCGAACACCGGGGAGCTGTTTTTT
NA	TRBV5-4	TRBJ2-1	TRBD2	CATDSGRALGEQFF	TGTGCCACCGATAGCGGGAGGGCCCTGGGTGAGCAGTTCTTC
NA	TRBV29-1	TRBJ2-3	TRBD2	CSVEAGGEVTQYF	TGCAGCGTTGAGGCGGGAGGGGAGGTTACGCAGTATTTT
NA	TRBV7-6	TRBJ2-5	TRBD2	CASSRTLGGLETQYF	TGTGCCAGCAGTCGGACCCTGGGAGGGCTAGAGACCCAGTACTTC
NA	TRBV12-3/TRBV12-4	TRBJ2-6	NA	CASSFSGANVLTF	TGTGCCAGCAGTTTTAGTGGGGCCAACGTCCTGACTTTC
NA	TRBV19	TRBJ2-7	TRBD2	CASSGIRTSGSYEQYF	TGTGCCAGTAGCGGAATACGGACTAGCGGGAGCTACGAGCAGTACTTC
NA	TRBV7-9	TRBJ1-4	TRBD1	CASSSQTGGYEKLFF	TGTGCCAGCAGCTCCCAGACAGGGGGCTATGAAAAACTGTTTTTT
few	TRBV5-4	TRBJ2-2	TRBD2	CASSLALAGGTGELFF	TGTGCCAGCAGCTTGGCCCTAGCGGGAGGCACCGGGGAGCTGTTTTTT
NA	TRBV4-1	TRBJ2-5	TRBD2	CASSRRGSGGEETQYF	TGCGCCAGCAGCCGGAGAGGTAGCGGGGGGGAAGAGACCCAGTACTTC
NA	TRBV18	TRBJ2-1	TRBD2	CASSKTSGGDNEQFF	TGTGCCAGCTCGAAGACTAGCGGGGGAGACAATGAGCAGTTCTTC
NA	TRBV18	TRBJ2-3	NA	CASSPGRVADTQYF	TGTGCCAGCTCACCAGGCAGGGTGGCAGATACGCAGTATTTT
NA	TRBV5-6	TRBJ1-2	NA	CASSLAGIGQPLNLGGYTF	TGTGCCAGCAGCTTGGCAGGTATCGGACAGCCTCTAAATTTGGGTGGCTACACCTTC
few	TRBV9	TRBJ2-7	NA	CASSVGPGTPGEQYF	TGTGCCAGCAGCGTAGGGCCAGGGACTCCCGGCGAGCAGTACTTC
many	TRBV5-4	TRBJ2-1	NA	CASSLVQGGYNEQFF	TGTGCCAGCAGCTTGGTTCAAGGGGGCTACAATGAGCAGTTCTTC
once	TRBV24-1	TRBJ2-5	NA	CATSPAGSKGKTQYF	TGTGCCACCAGTCCCGCAGGGTCCAAAGGGAAGACCCAGTACTTC
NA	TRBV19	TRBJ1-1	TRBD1	CASSIDRENTEAFF	TGTGCCAGTAGTATTGACAGGGAGAACACTGAAGCTTTCTTT
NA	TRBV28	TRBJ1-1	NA	CASRPRDTEAFF	TGTGCCAGCAGGCCGCGAGACACTGAAGCTTTCTTT
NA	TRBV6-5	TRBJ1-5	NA	CASRSREVGNQPQHF	TGTGCCAGCAGATCCAGGGAGGTCGGCAATCAGCCCCAGCATTTT
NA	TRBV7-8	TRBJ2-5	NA	CASSLGVGETQYF	TGTGCCAGCAGCTTAGGGGTCGGGGAGACCCAGTACTTC
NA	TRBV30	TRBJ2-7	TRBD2	CAWSRRLAGGYEQYF	TGTGCCTGGAGTCGTCGCCTAGCGGGAGGATACGAGCAGTACTTC
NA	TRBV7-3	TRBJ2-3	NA	CASSSGTSTDTQYF	TGTGCCAGCAGCTCCGGGACTAGCACAGATACGCAGTATTTT
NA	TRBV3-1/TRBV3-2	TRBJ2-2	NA	CASSLDTGELFF	TGTGCCAGCAGCCTCGACACCGGGGAGCTGTTTTTT
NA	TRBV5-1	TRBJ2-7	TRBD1	CASSLQGQGFRGNEQYF	TGCGCCAGCAGCTTGCAGGGGCAGGGGTTCAGGGGGAACGAGCAGTACTTC
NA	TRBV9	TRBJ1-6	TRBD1	CASGSGQGASRSPLHF	TGTGCCAGTGGTTCGGGACAGGGGGCAAGTAGGTCACCCCTCCACTTT
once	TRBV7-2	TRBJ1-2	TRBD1	CASSPGQDYGYTF	TGTGCCAGCAGCCCCGGACAGGACTATGGCTACACCTTC
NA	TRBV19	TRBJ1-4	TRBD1	CATNSYGQGEEKLFF	TGTGCCACCAATAGTTATGGACAGGGGGAGGAAAAACTGTTTTTT
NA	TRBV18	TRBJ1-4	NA	CASSPIRGEKLFF	TGTGCCAGCTCACCAATCAGGGGTGAAAAACTGTTTTTT
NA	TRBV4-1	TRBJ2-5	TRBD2	CASSQGAGTQKETQYF	TGCGCCAGCAGCCAGGGAGCGGGGACCCAGAAAGAGACCCAGTACTTC
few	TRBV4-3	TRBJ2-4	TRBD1	CASSQKGTDLNIQYF	TGCGCCAGCAGCCAGAAAGGGACAGACTTAAACATTCAGTACTTC
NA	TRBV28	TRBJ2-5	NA	CASRARGRETQYF	TGTGCCAGCAGAGCCAGGGGACGGGAGACCCAGTACTTC
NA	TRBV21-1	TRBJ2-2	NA	CASSKGPGGEPIVELFF	TGTGCCAGCAGCAAAGGGCCGGGGGGCGAACCCATAGTGGAGCTGTTTTTT
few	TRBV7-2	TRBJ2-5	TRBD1	CASSSPGTDQETQYF	TGTGCCAGCAGCTCCCCTGGGACAGACCAAGAGACCCAGTACTTC
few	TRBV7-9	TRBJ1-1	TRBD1	CASSFGTGTEAFF	TGTGCCAGCAGCTTCGGGACAGGCACTGAAGCTTTCTTT
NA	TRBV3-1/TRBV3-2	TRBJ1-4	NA	CASSQGREKLFF	TGTGCCAGCAGCCAAGGTAGAGAAAAACTGTTTTTT
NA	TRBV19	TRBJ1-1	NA	CASSKDRVTEAFF	TGTGCCAGTAGTAAGGACAGAGTCACTGAAGCTTTCTTT
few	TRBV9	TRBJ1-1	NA	CASSATVGTEAFF	TGTGCCAGCAGCGCGACAGTCGGCACTGAAGCTTTCTTT
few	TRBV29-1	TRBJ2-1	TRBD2	CSVSFSGHYNEQFF	TGCAGCGTTAGCTTTAGCGGGCACTACAATGAGCAGTTCTTC
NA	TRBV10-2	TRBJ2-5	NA	CASSDAREFQLQTQYF	TGCGCCAGCAGTGACGCCCGGGAGTTTCAGCTGCAGACCCAGTACTTC